The clone carrying this TCR beta chain was counted once. The sample has other DNA sequences that encode this CDR3 too. TCRdb keeps only in-frame clones here, not all; method: immunoSEQ multiplex PCR. The sample has about 2.4 million clones; around 90% are singletons. This specimen belongs to a study of shared clonotypes between healthy human individuals. CDR3 length: 13 residues. CDR1 and CDR2 from the germline V gene are SGHTA and FQGNSA. V gave up 5 bases and J gave up 1 base, with 8 bases separating them. The sequenced material came from naive CD4+ T cells sorted from blood. The subset denotes: CD45RA+ positively selected. The V call is TRBV7-2, the J call TRBJ1-1; D unclear. The TCR sequence derives from a man aged 18 to 29 in good health. This chain's CDR3 is CASSPAGNTEAFF. The CDR3, as DNA: TGTGCCAGCAGCCCGGCCGGGAACACTGAAGCTTTCTTT.